This T cell receptor (beta chain) was sequenced in a study of graft-versus-host responses after intestinal transplantation. At the level of the study: Tacrolimus and steroids were given for about 3 years to all recipients after anti-thymocyte globulin induction. General observations from the study: After transplant, early declines in HvG clones were associated with peak levels of circulating GvH clones.

The germline V gene has CDR1 LNHDA and CDR2 SQIVND (reference sequence). V was clipped by 1 base and J by 4 bases, with 8 bases between them. CDR3 size: 14 residues. Some clones are missing from TCRdb's copy, which holds only in-frame ones; the method was immunoSEQ multiplex PCR. Of about 85,000 clones listed, around 93% are singletons. The sample holds a few counts of this clone. Its matching antigen is unknown. This chain links TRBV19 with TRBJ1-5; D remains ambiguous. This sequence was found in a human donor who was the organ donor for an intestinal transplant. Sequencing was performed on unstimulated CD8+ T cells sorted from spleen or lymph node cells, taken before transplant. CDR3 DNA: TGTGCCAGTAGTATAGGAGGGCAGAATCAGCCCCAGCATTTT. Its protein is CASSIGGQNQPQHF.